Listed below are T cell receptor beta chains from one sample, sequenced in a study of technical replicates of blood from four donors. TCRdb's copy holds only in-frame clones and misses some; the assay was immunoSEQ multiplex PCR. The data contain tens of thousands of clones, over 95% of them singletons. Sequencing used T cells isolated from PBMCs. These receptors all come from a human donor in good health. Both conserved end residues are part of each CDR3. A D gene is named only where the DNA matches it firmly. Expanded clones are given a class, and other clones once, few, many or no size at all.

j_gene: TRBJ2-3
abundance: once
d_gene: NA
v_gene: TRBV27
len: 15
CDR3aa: CASSTGHADRDTQYF
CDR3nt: TGTGCCAGCAGTACCGGACACGCCGATCGGGATACGCAGTATTTT

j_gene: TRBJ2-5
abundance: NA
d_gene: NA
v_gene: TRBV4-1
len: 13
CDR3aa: CASSQDSGETQYF
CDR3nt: TGCGCCAGCAGCCAAGATTCAGGAGAGACCCAGTACTTC

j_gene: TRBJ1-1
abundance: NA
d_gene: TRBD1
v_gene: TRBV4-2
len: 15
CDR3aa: CASSQGTGEDTEAFF
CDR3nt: TGTGCCAGCAGCCAAGGGACAGGGGAGGACACTGAAGCTTTCTTT

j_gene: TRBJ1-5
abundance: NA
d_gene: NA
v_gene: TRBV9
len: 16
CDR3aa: CASSEEDDRTNQPQHF
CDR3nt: TGTGCCAGCAGCGAAGAAGATGACAGGACTAATCAGCCCCAGCATTTT

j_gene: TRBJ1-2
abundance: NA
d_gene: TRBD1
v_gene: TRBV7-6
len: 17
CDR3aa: CASSFGQDSFSNYGYTF
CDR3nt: TGTGCCAGCAGTTTCGGACAGGACAGTTTTTCTAACTATGGCTACACCTTC

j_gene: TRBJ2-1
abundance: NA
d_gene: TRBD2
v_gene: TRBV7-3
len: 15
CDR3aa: CASSPRGTTHNEQFF
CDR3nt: TGTGCCAGCAGCCCGCGGGGGACTACTCACAATGAGCAGTTCTTC

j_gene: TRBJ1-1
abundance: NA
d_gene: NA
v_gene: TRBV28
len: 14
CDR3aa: CASSLDITNTEAFF
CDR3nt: TGTGCCAGCAGCCTTGACATAACTAACACTGAAGCTTTCTTT

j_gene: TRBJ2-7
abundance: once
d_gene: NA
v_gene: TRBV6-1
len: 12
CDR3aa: CASSQGPYEQYF
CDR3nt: TGTGCCAGCAGCCAGGGTCCCTACGAGCAGTACTTC

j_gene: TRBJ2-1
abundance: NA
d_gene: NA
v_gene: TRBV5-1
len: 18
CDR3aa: CASTMDGWAGDRKNEQFF
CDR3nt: TGCGCCAGCACCATGGACGGTTGGGCAGGGGACCGGAAGAACGAGCAGTTCTTC

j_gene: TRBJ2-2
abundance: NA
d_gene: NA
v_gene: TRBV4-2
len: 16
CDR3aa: CASSPSETWRTGELFF
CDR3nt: TGTGCCAGCAGCCCCTCAGAGACCTGGCGGACCGGGGAGCTGTTTTTT

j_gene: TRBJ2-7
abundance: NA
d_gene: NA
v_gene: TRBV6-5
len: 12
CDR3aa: CASSTGFYEQYF
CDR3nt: TGTGCCAGCAGTACAGGGTTCTACGAGCAGTACTTC

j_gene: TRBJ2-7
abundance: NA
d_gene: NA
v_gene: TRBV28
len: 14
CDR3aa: CASTPDRTSYEQYF
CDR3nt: TGTGCCAGCACCCCCGACAGGACGTCCTACGAGCAGTACTTC

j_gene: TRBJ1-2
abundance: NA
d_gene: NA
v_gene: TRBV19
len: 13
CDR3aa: CASSMRQNYGYTF
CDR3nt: TGTGCCAGTAGTATGCGGCAGAACTATGGCTACACCTTC

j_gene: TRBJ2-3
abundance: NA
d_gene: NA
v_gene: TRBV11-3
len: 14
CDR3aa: CASSPVSSTDTQYF
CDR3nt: TGTGCCAGCAGTCCTGTTTCTAGCACAGATACGCAGTATTTT

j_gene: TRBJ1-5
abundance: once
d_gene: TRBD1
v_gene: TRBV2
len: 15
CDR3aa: CASSGYDRGDQPQHF
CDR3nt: TGTGCCAGCAGTGGTTATGACAGGGGTGATCAGCCCCAGCATTTT

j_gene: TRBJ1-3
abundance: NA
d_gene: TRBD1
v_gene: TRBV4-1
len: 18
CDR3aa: CASSRPGRGTGSGNTIYF
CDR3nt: TGCGCCAGCAGCCGACCGGGGCGTGGGACAGGGAGTGGAAACACCATATATTTT

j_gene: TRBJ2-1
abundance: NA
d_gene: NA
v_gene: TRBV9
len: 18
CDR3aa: CASSVTILGASSYNEQFF
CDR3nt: TGTGCCAGCAGCGTAACTATCCTAGGGGCTAGCTCCTACAATGAGCAGTTCTTC

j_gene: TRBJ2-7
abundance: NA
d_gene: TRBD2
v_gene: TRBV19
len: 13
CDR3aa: CASGTSGSYEQYF
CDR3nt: TGTGCCAGTGGGACTAGCGGGAGTTACGAGCAGTACTTC

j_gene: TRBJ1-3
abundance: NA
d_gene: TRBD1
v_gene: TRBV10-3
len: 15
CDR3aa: CAISRDREAGNTIYF
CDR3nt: TGTGCCATTAGCCGGGACAGGGAGGCTGGAAACACCATATATTTT

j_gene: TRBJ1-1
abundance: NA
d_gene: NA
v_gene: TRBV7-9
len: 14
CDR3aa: CASRGGRDITEAFF
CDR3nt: TGTGCCAGCAGGGGGGGACGGGATATCACTGAAGCTTTCTTT

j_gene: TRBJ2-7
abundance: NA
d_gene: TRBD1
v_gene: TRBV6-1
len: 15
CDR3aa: CASSDPPRGSYEQYF
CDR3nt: TGTGCCAGCAGTGATCCCCCCAGGGGGTCCTACGAGCAGTACTTC

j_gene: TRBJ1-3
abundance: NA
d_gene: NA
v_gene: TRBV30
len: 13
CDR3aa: CAWSVVIGNTIYF
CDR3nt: TGTGCCTGGAGTGTCGTAATTGGAAACACCATATATTTT

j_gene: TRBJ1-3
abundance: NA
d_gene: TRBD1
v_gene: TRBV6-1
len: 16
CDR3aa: CASSDRGRGAGNTIYF
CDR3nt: TGTGCCAGCAGTGACAGGGGGCGAGGAGCAGGAAACACCATATATTTT

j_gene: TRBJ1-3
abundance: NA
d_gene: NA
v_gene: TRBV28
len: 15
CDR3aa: CASEDSVNSGNTIYF
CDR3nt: TGTGCCAGCGAGGACAGCGTAAACTCTGGAAACACCATATATTTT

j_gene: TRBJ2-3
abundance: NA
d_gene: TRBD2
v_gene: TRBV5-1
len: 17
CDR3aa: CASSLALAGEGPDTQYF
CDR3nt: TGCGCCAGCAGCCTCGCACTAGCGGGAGAGGGGCCAGATACGCAGTATTTT

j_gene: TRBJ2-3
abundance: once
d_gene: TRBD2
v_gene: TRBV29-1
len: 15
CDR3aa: CSVEGLAGGPDTQYF
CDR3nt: TGCAGCGTTGAAGGACTAGCGGGAGGGCCAGATACGCAGTATTTT

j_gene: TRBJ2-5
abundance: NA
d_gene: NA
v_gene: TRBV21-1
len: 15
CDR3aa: CASSMGGEGQETQYF
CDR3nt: TGTGCCAGCAGCATGGGCGGTGAGGGACAAGAGACCCAGTACTTC

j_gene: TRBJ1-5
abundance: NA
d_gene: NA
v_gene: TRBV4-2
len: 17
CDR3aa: CASSQGEGQNYNQPQHF
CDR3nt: TGTGCCAGCAGCCAAGGGGAGGGGCAGAACTACAATCAGCCCCAGCATTTT

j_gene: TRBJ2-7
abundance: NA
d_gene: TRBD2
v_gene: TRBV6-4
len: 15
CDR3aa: CASSPGLARSYEQYF
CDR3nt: TGTGCCAGCAGTCCGGGACTAGCGAGATCCTACGAGCAGTACTTC

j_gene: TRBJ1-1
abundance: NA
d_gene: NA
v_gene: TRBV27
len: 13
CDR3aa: CASSLGGAGEAFF
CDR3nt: TGTGCCAGCAGCCTAGGGGGGGCTGGTGAAGCTTTCTTT

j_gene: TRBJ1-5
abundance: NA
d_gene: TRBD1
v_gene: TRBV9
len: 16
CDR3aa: CASSVGDRTGHQPQHF
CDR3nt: TGTGCCAGCAGCGTAGGGGACAGGACGGGCCATCAGCCCCAGCATTTT

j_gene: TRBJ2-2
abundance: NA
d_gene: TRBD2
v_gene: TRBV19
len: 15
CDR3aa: CASYERLADTGELFF
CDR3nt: TGTGCCAGTTATGAAAGACTAGCGGACACCGGGGAGCTGTTTTTT

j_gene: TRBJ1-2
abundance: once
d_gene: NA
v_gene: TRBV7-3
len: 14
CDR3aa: CASSPQGSDYGYTF
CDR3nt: TGTGCCAGCAGCCCCCAGGGGTCAGACTATGGCTACACCTTC

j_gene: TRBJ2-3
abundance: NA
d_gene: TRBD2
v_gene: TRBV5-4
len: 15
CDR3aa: CASSPGGRVTDTQYF
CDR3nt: TGTGCCAGCAGCCCCGGGGGGAGAGTAACAGATACGCAGTATTTT

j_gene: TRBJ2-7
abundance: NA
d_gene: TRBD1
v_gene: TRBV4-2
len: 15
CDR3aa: CASSPGTGSSYEQYF
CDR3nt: TGTGCCAGCAGTCCCGGGACAGGGTCAAGTTACGAGCAGTACTTC

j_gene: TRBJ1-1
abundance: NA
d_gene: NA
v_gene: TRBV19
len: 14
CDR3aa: CASSIQGTNTEAFF
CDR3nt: TGTGCCAGTAGTATTCAGGGCACGAACACTGAAGCTTTCTTT

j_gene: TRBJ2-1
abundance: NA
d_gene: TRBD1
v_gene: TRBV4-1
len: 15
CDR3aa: CASLSVPDRGDEQFF
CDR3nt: TGCGCCAGCCTTTCAGTACCGGACAGGGGAGATGAGCAGTTCTTC

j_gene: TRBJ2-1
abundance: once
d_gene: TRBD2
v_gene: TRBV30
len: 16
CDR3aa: CAWSTGLAGSRDEQFF
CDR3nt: TGTGCCTGGAGTACAGGACTAGCGGGATCTCGGGATGAGCAGTTCTTC

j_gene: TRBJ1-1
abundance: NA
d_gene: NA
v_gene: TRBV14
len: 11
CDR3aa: CASGQGISAFF
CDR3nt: TGTGCCAGCGGCCAGGGCATCTCAGCTTTCTTT

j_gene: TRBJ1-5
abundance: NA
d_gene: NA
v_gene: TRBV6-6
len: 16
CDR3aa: CASSPGGIYSNQPQHF
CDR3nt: TGTGCCAGCAGCCCTGGCGGAATCTATAGCAATCAGCCCCAGCATTTT

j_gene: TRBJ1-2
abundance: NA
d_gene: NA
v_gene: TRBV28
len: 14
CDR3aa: CASSWGRGNYGYTF
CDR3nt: TGTGCCAGCAGTTGGGGCAGGGGCAACTATGGCTACACCTTC

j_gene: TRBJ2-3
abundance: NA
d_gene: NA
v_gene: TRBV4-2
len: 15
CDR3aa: CASSQEPGRADTQYF
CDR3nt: TGTGCCAGCAGCCAAGAACCCGGGCGGGCGGATACGCAGTATTTT

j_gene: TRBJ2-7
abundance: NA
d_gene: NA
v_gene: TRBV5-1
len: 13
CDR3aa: CASSLTPSYEQYF
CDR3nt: TGCGCCAGCAGCTTGACACCCTCCTACGAGCAGTACTTC

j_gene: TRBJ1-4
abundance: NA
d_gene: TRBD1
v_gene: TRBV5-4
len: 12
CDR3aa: CASKGASEKLFF
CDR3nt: TGTGCCAGCAAGGGGGCCAGTGAAAAACTGTTTTTT

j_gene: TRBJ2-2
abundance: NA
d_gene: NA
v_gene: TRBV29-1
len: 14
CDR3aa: CSVVSFMNTGELFF
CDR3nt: TGCAGCGTTGTAAGCTTCATGAACACCGGGGAGCTGTTTTTT

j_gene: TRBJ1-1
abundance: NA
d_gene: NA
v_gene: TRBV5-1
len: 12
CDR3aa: CASSYRDTEAFF
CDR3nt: TGCGCCAGCAGCTACAGGGACACTGAAGCTTTCTTT

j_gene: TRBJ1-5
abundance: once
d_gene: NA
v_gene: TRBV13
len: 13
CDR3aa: CASSFRPGQPQHF
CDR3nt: TGTGCCAGCAGCTTTCGGCCCGGGCAGCCCCAGCATTTT

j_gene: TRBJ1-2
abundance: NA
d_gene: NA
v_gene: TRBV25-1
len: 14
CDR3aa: CASSESRGGYGYTF
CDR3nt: TGTGCCAGCAGCGAATCCAGGGGTGGCTATGGCTACACCTTC

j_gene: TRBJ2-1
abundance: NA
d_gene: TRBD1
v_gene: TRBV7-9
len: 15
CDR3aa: CASSPRDSFYNEQFF
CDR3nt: TGTGCCAGCAGCCCCCGGGACAGCTTCTACAATGAGCAGTTCTTC

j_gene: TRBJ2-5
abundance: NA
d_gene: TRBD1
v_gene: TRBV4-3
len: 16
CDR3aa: CASSQDGDRYQETQYF
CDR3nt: TGCGCCAGCAGCCAAGATGGGGACAGGTACCAAGAGACCCAGTACTTC

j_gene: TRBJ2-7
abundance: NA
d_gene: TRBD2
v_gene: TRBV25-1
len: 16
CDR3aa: CASSVAGGPNSYEQYF
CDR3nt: TGTGCCAGCAGTGTCGCGGGAGGACCGAACTCCTACGAGCAGTACTTC

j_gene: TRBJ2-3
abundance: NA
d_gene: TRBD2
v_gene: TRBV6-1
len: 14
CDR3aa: CASSPTSGTGTQYF
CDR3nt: TGTGCCAGCAGTCCTACTAGCGGGACCGGTACGCAGTATTTT

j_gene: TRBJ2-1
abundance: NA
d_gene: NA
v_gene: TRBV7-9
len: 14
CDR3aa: CASSSQRGYNEQFF
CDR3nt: TGTGCCAGCAGCTCGCAGCGAGGCTACAATGAGCAGTTCTTC